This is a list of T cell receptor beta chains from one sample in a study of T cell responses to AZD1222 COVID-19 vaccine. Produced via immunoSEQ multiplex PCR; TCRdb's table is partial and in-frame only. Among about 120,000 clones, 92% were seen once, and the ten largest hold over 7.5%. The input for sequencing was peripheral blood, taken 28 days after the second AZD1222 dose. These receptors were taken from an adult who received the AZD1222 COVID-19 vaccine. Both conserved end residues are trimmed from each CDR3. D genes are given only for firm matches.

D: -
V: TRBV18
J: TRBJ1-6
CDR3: ASSRGTDNSPLH

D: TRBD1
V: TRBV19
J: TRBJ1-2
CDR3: ASSVAYGTANYGYT

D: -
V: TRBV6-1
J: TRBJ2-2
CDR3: ASSEATNANTGELF

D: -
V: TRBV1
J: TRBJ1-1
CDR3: TSSYRGQGRTEAF

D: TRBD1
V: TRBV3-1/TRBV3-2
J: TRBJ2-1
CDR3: ASSLTGWWNNEQF

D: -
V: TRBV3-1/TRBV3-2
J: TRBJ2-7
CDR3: ASTSRRLAGVYEQY

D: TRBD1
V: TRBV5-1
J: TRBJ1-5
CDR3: ASSLGMGRQGNQPQH

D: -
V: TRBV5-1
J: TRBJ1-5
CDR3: ASSPGGRGGGPSNQPQH

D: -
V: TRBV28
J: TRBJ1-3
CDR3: ASRAQGSGNTIY

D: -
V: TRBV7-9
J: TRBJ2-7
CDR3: ASRRGMGNGEQY

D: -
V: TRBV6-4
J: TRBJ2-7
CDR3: ASSAGLPILYEQY

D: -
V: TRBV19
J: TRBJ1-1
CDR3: ASITQGLTEAF

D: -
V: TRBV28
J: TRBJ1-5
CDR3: ASHGYSNQPQH

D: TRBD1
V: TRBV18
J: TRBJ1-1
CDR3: ASSPQGATEAF

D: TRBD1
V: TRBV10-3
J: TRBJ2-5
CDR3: AISDPGFWDRGQETQY

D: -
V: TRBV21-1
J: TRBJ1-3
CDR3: ANPGTVVSRNTIY

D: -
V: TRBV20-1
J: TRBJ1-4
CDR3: SASAGRGEKLF

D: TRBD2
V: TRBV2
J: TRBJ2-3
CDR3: ASSSGGGRTDTQY

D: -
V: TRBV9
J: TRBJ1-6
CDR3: ASSVATRNSPLH

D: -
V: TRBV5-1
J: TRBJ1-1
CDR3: ATSGARNTEAF

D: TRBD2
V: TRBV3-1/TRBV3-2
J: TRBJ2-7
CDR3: ASSQSPTSGGYEQY

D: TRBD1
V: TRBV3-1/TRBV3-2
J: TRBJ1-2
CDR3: ASSPSRGQIPNYGYT

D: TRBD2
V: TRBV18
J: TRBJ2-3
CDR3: ASSRVGGGGPLRDTQY

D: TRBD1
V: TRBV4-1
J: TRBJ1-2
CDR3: ASSFLLTGTGDYGYT

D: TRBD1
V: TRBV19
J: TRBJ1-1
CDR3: ASSIRTGAGTEAF

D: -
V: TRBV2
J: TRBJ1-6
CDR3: ASSRESSYNSPLH

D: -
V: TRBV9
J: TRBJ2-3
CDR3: ASSPRGWRSTDTQY

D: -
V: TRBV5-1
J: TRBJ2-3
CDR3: ASSLATGTDTQY

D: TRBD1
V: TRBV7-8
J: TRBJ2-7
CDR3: ASSLGGQGGYEQY

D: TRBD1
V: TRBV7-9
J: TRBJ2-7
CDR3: ASSWGQDGNYEQY

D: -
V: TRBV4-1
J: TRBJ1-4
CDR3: ASSQDWGALGLLEKLF

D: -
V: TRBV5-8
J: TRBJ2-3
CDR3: ASRKGQSTDTQY

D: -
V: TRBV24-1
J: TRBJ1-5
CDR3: ATSDFVGQPQH

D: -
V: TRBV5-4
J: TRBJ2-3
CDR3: ASRLDRHTDTQY

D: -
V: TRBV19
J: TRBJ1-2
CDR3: ASRSQGYGYT

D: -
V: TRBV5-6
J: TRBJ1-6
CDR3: ASSLMGSYNSPLH

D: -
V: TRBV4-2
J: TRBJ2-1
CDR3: ASSQDPGSGNEQF

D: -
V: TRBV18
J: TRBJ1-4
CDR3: ASSVGLDEKLF

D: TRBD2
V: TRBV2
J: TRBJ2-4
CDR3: ASSIQGGLAKNIQY

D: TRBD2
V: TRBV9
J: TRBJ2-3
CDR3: ASSVGVAGGADTQY

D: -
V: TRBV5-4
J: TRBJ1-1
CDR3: ASSPRDGYTEAF

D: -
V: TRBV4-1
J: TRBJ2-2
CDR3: ASSQVGARAGELF

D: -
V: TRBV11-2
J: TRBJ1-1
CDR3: ASSSIASGGTIVSAEAF

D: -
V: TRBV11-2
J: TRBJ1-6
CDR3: ASSLGFGSSYNSPLH

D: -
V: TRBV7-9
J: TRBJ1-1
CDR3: ASSLLETGTEAF

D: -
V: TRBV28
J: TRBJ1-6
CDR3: ASTPPGSYRAYNSPLH

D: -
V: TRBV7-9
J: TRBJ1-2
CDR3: ASSFRGGYT

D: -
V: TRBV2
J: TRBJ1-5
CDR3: ASSDRGSNQPQH

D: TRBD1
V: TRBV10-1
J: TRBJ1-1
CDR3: ASSETGTGHRNTEAF

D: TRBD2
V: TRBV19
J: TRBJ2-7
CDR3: ASSPVWRGAYEQY

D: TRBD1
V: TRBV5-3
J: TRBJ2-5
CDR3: ARTLRPGQSQETQY

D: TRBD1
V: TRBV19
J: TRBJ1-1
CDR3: ASRPGTGGTEAF

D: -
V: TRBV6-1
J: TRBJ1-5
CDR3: ASSESGVNQPQH

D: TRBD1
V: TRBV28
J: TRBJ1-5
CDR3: ASSLTGGWYSNQPQH

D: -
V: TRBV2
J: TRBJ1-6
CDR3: ASSDSWNSPLH

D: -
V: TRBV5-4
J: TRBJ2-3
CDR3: ASSLTEVDTQY

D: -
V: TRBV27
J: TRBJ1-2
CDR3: ASSSLTDQNYGYT

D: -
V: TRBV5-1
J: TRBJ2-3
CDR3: ASSLVSDTDTQY

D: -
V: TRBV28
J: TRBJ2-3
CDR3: ASSGAEAQY